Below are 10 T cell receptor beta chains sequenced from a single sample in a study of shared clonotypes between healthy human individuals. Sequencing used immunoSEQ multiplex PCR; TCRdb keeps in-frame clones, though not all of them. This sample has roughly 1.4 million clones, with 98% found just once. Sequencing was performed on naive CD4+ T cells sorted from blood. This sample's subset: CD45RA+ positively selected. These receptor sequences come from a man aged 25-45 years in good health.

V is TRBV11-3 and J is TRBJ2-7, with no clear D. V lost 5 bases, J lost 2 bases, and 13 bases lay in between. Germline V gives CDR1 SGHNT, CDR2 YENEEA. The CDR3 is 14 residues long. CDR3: CASSPLGSPYEQYF. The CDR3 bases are TGTGCCAGCAGCCCACTGGGCAGCCCCTACGAGCAGTACTTC.

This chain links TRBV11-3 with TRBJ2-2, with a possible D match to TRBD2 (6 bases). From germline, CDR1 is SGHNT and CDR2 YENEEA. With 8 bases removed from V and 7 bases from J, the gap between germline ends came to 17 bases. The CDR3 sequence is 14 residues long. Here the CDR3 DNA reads TGTGCCAGCGGGTACTCTGGGGGGAGCGGGGAGCTGTTTTTT. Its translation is CASGYSGGSGELFF.

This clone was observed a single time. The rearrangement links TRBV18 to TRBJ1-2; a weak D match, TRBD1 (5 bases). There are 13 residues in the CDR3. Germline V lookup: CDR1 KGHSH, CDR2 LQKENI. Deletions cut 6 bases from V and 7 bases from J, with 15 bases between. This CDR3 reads CASSPQGGSGYTF. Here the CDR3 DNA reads TGTGCCAGCTCGCCCCAGGGTGGATCTGGCTACACCTTC.

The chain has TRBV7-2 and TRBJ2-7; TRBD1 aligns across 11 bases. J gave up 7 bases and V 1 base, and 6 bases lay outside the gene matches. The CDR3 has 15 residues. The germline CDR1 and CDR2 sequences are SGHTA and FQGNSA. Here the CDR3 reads CASSLVLDRGREQYF. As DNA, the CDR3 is TGTGCCAGCAGCTTAGTCCTGGACAGGGGGCGGGAGCAGTACTTC.

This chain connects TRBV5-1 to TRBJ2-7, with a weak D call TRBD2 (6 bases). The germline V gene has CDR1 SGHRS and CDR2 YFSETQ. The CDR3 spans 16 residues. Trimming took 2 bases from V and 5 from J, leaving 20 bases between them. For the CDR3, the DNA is TGCGCCAGCAGCTTCACTCGGGGGTATGGTATCGACGAGCAGTACTTC. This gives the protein CASSFTRGYGIDEQYF.

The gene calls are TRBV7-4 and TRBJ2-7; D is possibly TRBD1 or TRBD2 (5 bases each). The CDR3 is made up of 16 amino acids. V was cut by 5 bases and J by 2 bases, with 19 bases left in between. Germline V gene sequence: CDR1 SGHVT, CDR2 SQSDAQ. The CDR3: CASSRDRDPPPYEQYF. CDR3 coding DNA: TGTGCCAGCAGCCGGGACCGAGATCCACCTCCCTACGAGCAGTACTTC. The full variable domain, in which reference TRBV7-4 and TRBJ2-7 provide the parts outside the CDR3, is GAGVSQSPRYKVAKRGRDVALRCDSISGHVTLYWYRQTLGQGSEVLTYSQSDAQRDKSGRPSGRFSAERPERSVSTLKIQRTEQGDSAVYLCASSRDRDPPPYEQYFGPGTRLTVT.

This CDR3 reads CATSRDPRQGEINYTF. The CDR3 nucleotides are TGTGCCACCAGCAGAGACCCGAGACAGGGGGAGATCAACTACACCTTC. The chain is built from TRBV15 and TRBJ1-2, with 9 bases aligning to TRBD1. This CDR3 contains 16 residues. V trimming: 0 bases; J trimming: 10 bases; junction bases outside the gene matches: 12. The V gene's germline CDR1 is LNHNV and CDR2 YYDKDF (reference sequence).

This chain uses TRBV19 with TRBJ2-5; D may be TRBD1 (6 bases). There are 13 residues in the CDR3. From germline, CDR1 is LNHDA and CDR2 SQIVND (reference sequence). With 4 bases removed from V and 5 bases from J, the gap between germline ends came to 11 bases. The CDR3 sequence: CASSKKQGETQYF. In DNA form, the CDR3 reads TGTGCCAGTAGTAAAAAACAGGGTGAGACCCAGTACTTC. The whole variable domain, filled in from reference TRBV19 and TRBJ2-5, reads DGGITQSPKYLFRKEGQNVTLSCEQNLNHDAMYWYRQDPGQGLRLIYYSQIVNDFQKGDIAEGYSVSREKKESFPLTVTSAQKNPTAFYLCASSKKQGETQYFGPGTRLLVL.

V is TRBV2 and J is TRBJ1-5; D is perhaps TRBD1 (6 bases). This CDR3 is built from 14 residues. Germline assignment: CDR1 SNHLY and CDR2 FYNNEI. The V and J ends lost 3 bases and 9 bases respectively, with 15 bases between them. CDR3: CASSEVQGGLPQHF. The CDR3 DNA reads TGTGCCAGCAGTGAGGTACAGGGTGGTCTGCCCCAGCATTTT.

The CDR3 region has the DNA TGTGCCAGCAGTTTCCGGACTAGCGGGAGGAGCTCCTACGAGCAGTACTTC. It translates to CASSFRTSGRSSYEQYF. The rearrangement links TRBV28 to TRBJ2-7; 14 positions match TRBD2. CDR1 and CDR2 (germline): MDHEN, SYDVKM. J gave up 0 bases and V 3 bases, and 4 bases lay outside the gene matches. The CDR3 sequence is 17 residues long.